This record covers a single T cell receptor beta chain. This CDR3 contains 22 residues. The source of the sample is a study of blood T cell repertoires in COVID-19. In the study overall: PBMCs, B-cell-depleted T cells, or T cells were the source of the cDNA or gDNA that made up the material.

Study processing details: Amplification of reference gene primers was used by the study to estimate nucleated cell counts. Libraries were prepared by immunoSEQ multiplex PCR; TCRdb keeps only in-frame clonotypes and omits some of them. The DNA gave D and trimming, while V, J and clone size come from that table. The sample lists under 200,000 clones; around 85% were seen once. Sequenced sample: peripheral blood. The chain links TRBV1 to TRBJ2-1; no check of the table's D call, TRBD2, against the DNA was made. TRBV1 is a listed pseudogene. The source is a man aged 55-75 years with acute or convalescent COVID-19. CDR3 protein: CTSSQEICGRRIPRYRYDEQFF. The CDR3 nucleotides read TGCACCAGCAGCCAAGAGATTTGCGGGAGACGTATCCCCCGTTACAGGTACGATGAGCAGTTCTTC.